Following are 23 T cell receptor beta chains from one sample sequenced in a study of blood T cell repertoires in COVID-19. Produced via immunoSEQ multiplex PCR; TCRdb's table is partial and in-frame only. The sample carries some 300,000 clones, just under 90% recorded once. The sequenced material came from PBMCs or T cells enriched from blood (not recorded which). These TCRs come from a woman between 45 and 60 years old who had been exposed to COVID-19.

V and J are TRBV3-1 (or the pseudogene TRBV3-2) and TRBJ1-6; no reliable D call. Trimming took 1 base from V and 7 from J, leaving 14 bases between them. This CDR3 has 16 amino acids. Germline values: CDR1 LGHDT, CDR2 YNNKEL (reference sequence). This CDR3 reads CASSQAGRPENSPLHF. CDR3 in DNA: TGTGCCAGCAGCCAAGCGGGGAGACCGGAGAATTCACCCCTCCACTTT.

The chain couples TRBV7-2 to TRBJ2-2; D may be TRBD2 (6 bases). The CDR3 loop spans 16 amino acids. V lost 5 bases and J 5 bases, leaving 18 bases between the germline ends. CDR1 SGHTA and CDR2 FQGNSA come from the germline V gene. The CDR3 DNA is TGTGCCAGCAGCCCCAACTCCGGGACTTCGACCGGGGAGCTGTTTTTT. Translated: CASSPNSGTSTGELFF.

This clone has just a few counts. The gene calls are TRBV7-2 and TRBJ2-3, with D tentatively TRBD2 (6 bases). Germline V gene data show CDR1 as SGHTA and CDR2 as FQGNSA. The CDR3 loop spans 17 amino acids. V was clipped by 1 base and J by 6 bases, with 20 bases between them. The CDR3 sequence: CASSLVASPQREDTQYF. CDR3 nucleotides: TGTGCCAGCAGCTTAGTGGCCAGCCCTCAACGGGAGGATACGCAGTATTTT. The variable domain in full, completed from reference TRBV7-2 and TRBJ2-3, reads GAGVSQSPSNKVTEKGKDVELRCDPISGHTALYWYRQSLGQGLEFLIYFQGNSAPDKSGLPSDRFSAERTGGSVSTLTIQRTQQEDSAVYLCASSLVASPQREDTQYFGPGTRLTVL.

This clone was recorded only once. This rearrangement joins TRBV5-4 to TRBJ2-3; 9 bases agree with TRBD1. Germline trimming cut 3 bases from V and 6 bases from J; bases unmatched to any gene: 8. The CDR3 is 15 amino acids. CDR1 SGHNT and CDR2 YYREEE come from the germline V gene (reference sequence). CDR3 coding DNA: TGTGCCAGCAGCTATGGGACAGGGCGGATGGATACGCAGTATTTT. It specifies CASSYGTGRMDTQYF.

The chain has TRBV28 and TRBJ1-5; 7 nucleotides match TRBD1. Germline CDR1 reads MDHEN; CDR2 reads SYDVKM. This CDR3 is built from 13 residues. J was trimmed by 5 bases and V by 5 bases; bases with no gene match: 3. The CDR3 here is CASSRTGHQPQHF. The CDR3 bases are TGTGCCAGCAGTCGGACAGGTCATCAGCCCCAGCATTTT.

The rearrangement links TRBV18 to TRBJ1-5, with no clear D. CDR1 is KGHSH and CDR2 is LQKENI in the germline V gene. The length of the CDR3 is 15 residues. V gave up 3 bases and J gave up 0 bases, with 9 bases separating them. The CDR3 sequence is CASSPETNSNQPQHF. The CDR3 DNA is TGTGCCAGCTCACCTGAGACAAATAGCAATCAGCCCCAGCATTTT.

This chain connects TRBV2 to TRBJ1-5, with D uncertain. This CDR3 has 16 residues. From germline, CDR1 is SNHLY and CDR2 FYNNEI. The germline V and J ends were trimmed by 4 bases and 0 bases, with 13 bases remaining between them. This CDR3 is CASSGERLYSNQPQHF. The DNA for the CDR3 is TGTGCCAGCAGTGGGGAGAGACTATATAGCAATCAGCCCCAGCATTTT.

The rearrangement uses TRBV28 and TRBJ1-2; 10 positions agree with TRBD1. With V trimmed by 5 bases and J by 8 bases, 14 bases remained unmatched. Germline CDR1 reads MDHEN; CDR2 reads SYDVKM. The CDR3 is 16 amino acids. CDR3 protein: CASSRTGTGALRGYTF. CDR3 sequence (DNA): TGTGCCAGCAGTCGTACCGGGACAGGGGCTTTACGGGGCTACACCTTC.

This clone was counted a single time. The chain combines TRBV6-1 with TRBJ2-1, with 7 positions matching TRBD2. The CDR3 totals 12 residues. Trimming removed 2 bases from V and 8 bases from J; junction bases left unmatched: 0. Germline CDR1 is MNHNS and CDR2 is SASEGT. CDR3: CASSELADEQFF. The CDR3, as DNA: TGTGCCAGCAGTGAACTAGCGGATGAGCAGTTCTTC.

This clone is a singleton in its sample. The chain employs TRBV28 and TRBJ1-4, with D perhaps matching TRBD1 (5 bases). From germline, CDR1 is MDHEN and CDR2 SYDVKM. V lost 3 bases, J lost 8 bases, and 13 bases lay in between. The CDR3 totals 14 residues. CDR3 nucleotides: TGTGCCAGCAGTTTGCGGGGCGGCGGCGAAAAACTGTTTTTT. Protein: CASSLRGGGEKLFF.

The V and J genes are TRBV28 and TRBJ1-5; D not certain. The CDR3 covers 12 residues. Germline CDR1 reads MDHEN; CDR2 reads SYDVKM. V lost 8 bases, J lost 9 bases, and 14 bases lay in between. CDR3 sequence: CASGGRSGPQHF. CDR3 in DNA: TGTGCCAGCGGCGGGCGCTCGGGGCCCCAGCATTTT.

The genes are TRBV24-1 and TRBJ2-2; 15 bases align to TRBD2. The germline gives CDR1 KGHDR, CDR2 SFDVKD. J lost 4 bases, V lost 4 bases, and 9 bases had no gene match. This CDR3 is 19 amino acids long. CDR3 in DNA: TGTGCCACCAGTGACCCAAGGACTAGCGGGGGGGCCGGCACCGGGGAGCTGTTTTTT. It specifies CATSDPRTSGGAGTGELFF.

The chain has TRBV7-9 and TRBJ2-3, with 8 bases aligning to TRBD1. V trimming: 2 bases; J trimming: 5 bases; junction bases outside the gene matches: 9. CDR1 SEHNR and CDR2 FQNEAQ come from the germline V gene (reference sequence). This CDR3 has 16 residues. DNA for the CDR3: TGTGCCAGCAGCTTACGGGCAGGGGGCGACGAAGATACGCAGTATTTT. As protein: CASSLRAGGDEDTQYF.

As for this clone: Other DNA sequences in the sample encode the same CDR3. This chain uses TRBV28 with TRBJ1-3; 7 bases match TRBD1. Trimming at V came to 2 bases and at J to 4 bases, leaving 2 bases not matched to a gene. The germline gives CDR1 MDHEN, CDR2 SYDVKM. The CDR3 has 14 amino acids. The CDR3 bases are TGTGCCAGCAGTTTAGGCAGGGGGGGAAACACCATATATTTT. Translating gives CASSLGRGGNTIYF.

This clone showed up just once. This chain connects TRBV7-2 to TRBJ2-6; D is unresolved. Trimming pared 1 base from V and 0 bases from J, leaving 13 bases between. Germline lookup yields CDR1 SGHTA and CDR2 FQGNSA. The CDR3 contains 18 residues. The CDR3 loop is CASSLDGSTSSGANVLTF. The DNA for the CDR3 is TGTGCCAGCAGCTTAGACGGGTCCACCTCCTCTGGGGCCAACGTCCTGACTTTC.

J is TRBJ1-2 and V is TRBV20-1, with a tentative D call TRBD1 (5 bases). V was trimmed by 3 bases and J by 0 bases, leaving 14 bases between them. Looked up from germline, CDR1 is DFQATT and CDR2 is SNEGSKA (reference sequence). The CDR3 spans 15 residues. The CDR3 sequence: CSASGSQGANYGYTF. The CDR3 DNA follows: TGCAGTGCTAGTGGTTCCCAGGGCGCTAACTATGGCTACACCTTC.

CDR3 protein: CSVAETGTHEQYF. DNA for the CDR3: TGCAGCGTGGCGGAGACAGGGACCCACGAGCAGTACTTC. The chain links TRBV29-1 to TRBJ2-7, with TRBD1 matching over 7 bases. Per the germline V gene, CDR1 is SQVTM and CDR2 is ANQGSEA. The CDR3 covers 13 residues. Germline trimming cut 6 bases from V and 5 bases from J; bases unmatched to any gene: 10.

CDR3 in DNA: TGTGCCAGCAGCTTAGAAGCGGCCCGGGAGCAGTACTTC. The encoded protein is CASSLEAAREQYF. The rearrangement links TRBV7-2 to TRBJ2-7; tentatively, D is TRBD2 (5 bases). V dropped 1 base and J dropped 7 bases, with 11 bases sitting between them. CDR1 is SGHTA, CDR2 FQGNSA, per germline. The CDR3 totals 13 residues.

The chain employs TRBV19 and TRBJ2-1; 9 nucleotides agree with TRBD1. With 3 bases clipped from V and 5 bases from J, the junction kept 11 bases outside the gene matches. CDR1 LNHDA and CDR2 SQIVND come from the germline V gene (reference sequence). The CDR3 totals 17 residues. The CDR3 spells CASSIGVGQGKHNEQFF. For the CDR3, the DNA is TGTGCCAGTAGTATTGGGGTCGGACAGGGGAAACACAATGAGCAGTTCTTC.

The rearrangement joins TRBV6-5 to TRBJ1-3, with D maybe TRBD1 (5 bases). V was clipped by 10 bases and J by 4 bases, with 17 bases between them. CDR1 and CDR2 (germline): MNHEY, SVGAGI. The length of the CDR3 is 14 residues. The CDR3 spells CATSPGTSGNTIYF. DNA for the CDR3: TGTGCCACGTCCCCCGGGACTTCCGGAAACACCATATATTTT.

The gene calls are TRBV10-3 and TRBJ1-3; D unclear. Germline V gives CDR1 ENHRY, CDR2 SYGVKD. This CDR3 is built from 15 residues. The V end lost 6 bases, the J end lost 2 bases, and 14 bases lay between the germline ends. The CDR3 spells CAIRAVQRTGNTIYF. The CDR3 region has the DNA TGTGCCATCAGGGCGGTTCAGAGGACTGGAAACACCATATATTTT.

The chain links TRBV5-1 to TRBJ1-1; possibly TRBD1 for D (5 bases). V was pared by 6 bases and J by 1 base, with 10 bases between. The germline V gene encodes CDR1 SGHRS and CDR2 YFSETQ. This CDR3 has 13 amino acids. The CDR3 loop reads CASTQGQNTEAFF. The CDR3 DNA reads TGCGCCAGCACCCAGGGCCAGAACACTGAAGCTTTCTTT.

The V gene is TRBV11-2, the J gene TRBJ2-7, with 9 bases lining up with TRBD1. J lost 3 bases, V lost 6 bases, and 9 bases had no gene match. CDR3 length equals 15 residues. The germline V gene has CDR1 SGHAT and CDR2 FQNNGV. The CDR3 DNA is TGTGCCAGCAGATCACCGGGGGACAGGGTCTACGAGCAGTACTTC. This encodes CASRSPGDRVYEQYF.